Sequencing of this TCR beta chain was carried out in a study of graft-versus-host responses after intestinal transplantation. Study findings and constraints: Peak GvH clone levels in circulation were associated with early post-transplant HvG declines. Patients with graft-donor T cell macrochimerism had high graft-versus-host to host-versus-graft clonal ratios in allografts. GvH clonotypes were identified within recipient marrow, with a subset emerging first in ileum or blood.

Profiling relied on immunoSEQ multiplex PCR, and the TCRdb table lists in-frame clones only, not all of them. This table holds 85,000 to 100,000 clones, around 93% found once. Worth noting for this clone: Its antigen remains unidentified.

Sequenced here: unstimulated CD4+ T cells sorted from spleen or lymph node cells, sampled before transplant. This TCR came from a human donor who was the organ donor for an intestinal transplant.

CDR3 DNA sequence: TGCAGTGCCGCTAGAAAGTACGAGCAGTACTTC. Protein product: CSAARKYEQYF. The genes are TRBV20-1 and TRBJ2-5; D is unclear. With the DNA end fitting TRBJ2-7 better, the J assignment may be wrong. The germline V gene encodes CDR1 DFQATT and CDR2 SNEGSKA (reference sequence). The CDR3 is made up of 11 amino acids.